This T cell receptor (beta chain) was sequenced in a study of blood T cell repertoires in COVID-19. Clones were sequenced by immunoSEQ multiplex PCR, and TCRdb holds only the in-frame ones, with some missing. The sample lists around 270,000 clones; about 83% were seen once. The V segment lost 4 bases and the J segment 1 base; nucleotides outside the gene matches: 4. Per germline, CDR1 SGHKS and CDR2 YYEKEE (reference sequence). This CDR3 is 15 amino acids long. Sequenced: peripheral blood. This chain joins TRBV5-5 and TRBJ2-3; 9 nucleotides align to TRBD1. The receptor was derived from a woman in her 40s who had recovered from COVID-19. The CDR3 nucleotides read TGTGCCAGCAGCCAGGACAGGGGAGGCACAGATACGCAGTATTTT. Translation gives CASSQDRGGTDTQYF.